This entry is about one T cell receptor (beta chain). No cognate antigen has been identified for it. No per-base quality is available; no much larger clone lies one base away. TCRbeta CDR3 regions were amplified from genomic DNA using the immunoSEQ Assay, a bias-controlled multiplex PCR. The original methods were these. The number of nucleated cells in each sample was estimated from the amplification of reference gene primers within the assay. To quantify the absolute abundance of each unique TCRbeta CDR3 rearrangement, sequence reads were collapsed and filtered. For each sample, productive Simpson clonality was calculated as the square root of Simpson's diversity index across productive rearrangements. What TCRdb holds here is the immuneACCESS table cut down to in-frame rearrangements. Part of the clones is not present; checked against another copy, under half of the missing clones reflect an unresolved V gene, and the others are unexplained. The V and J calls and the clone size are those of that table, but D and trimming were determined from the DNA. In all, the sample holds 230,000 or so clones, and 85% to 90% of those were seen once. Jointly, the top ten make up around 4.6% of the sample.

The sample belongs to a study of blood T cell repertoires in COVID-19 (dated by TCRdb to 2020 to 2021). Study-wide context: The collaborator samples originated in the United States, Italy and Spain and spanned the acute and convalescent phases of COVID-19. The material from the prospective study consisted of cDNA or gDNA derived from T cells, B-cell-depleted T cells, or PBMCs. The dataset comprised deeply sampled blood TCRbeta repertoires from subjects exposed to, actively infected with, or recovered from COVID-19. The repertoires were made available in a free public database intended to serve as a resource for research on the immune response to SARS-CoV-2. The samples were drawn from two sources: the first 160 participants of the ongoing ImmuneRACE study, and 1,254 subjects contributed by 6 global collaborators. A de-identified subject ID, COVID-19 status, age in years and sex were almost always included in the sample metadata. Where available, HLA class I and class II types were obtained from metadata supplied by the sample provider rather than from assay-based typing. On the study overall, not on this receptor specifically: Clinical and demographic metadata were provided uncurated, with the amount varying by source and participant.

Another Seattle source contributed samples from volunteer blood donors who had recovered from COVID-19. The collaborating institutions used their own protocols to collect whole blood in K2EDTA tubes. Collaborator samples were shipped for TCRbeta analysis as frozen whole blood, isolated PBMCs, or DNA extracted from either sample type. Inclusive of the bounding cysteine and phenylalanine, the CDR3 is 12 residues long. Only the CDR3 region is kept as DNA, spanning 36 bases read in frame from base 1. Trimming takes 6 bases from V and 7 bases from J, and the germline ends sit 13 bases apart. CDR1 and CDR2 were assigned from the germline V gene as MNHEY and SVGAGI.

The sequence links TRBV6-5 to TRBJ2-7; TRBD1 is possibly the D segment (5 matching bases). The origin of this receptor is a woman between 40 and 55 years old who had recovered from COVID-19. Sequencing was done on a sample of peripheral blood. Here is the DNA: TGTGCCAGCAGACAGGAAGTAAATGAGCAGTACTTC. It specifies CASRQEVNEQYF.